This T cell receptor (beta chain) was sequenced for a study of CD8+CD57+ T cells in acquired aplastic anemia. Study summary: In CD4+ cells, healthy donors produced an average of approximately 10 million reads.

The template used for profiling TCR beta VDJ and CDR3 was genomic DNA. One entry per CDR3 protein, called by TCRdb with MiXCR from the reads. The data hold about 400,000 distinct CDR3 sequences, with about two thirds observed a single time. Per germline, CDR1 SGHTA and CDR2 FQGNSA. Trimming removed 5 bases from V and 5 bases from J; junction bases left unmatched: 6. The CDR3 is 16 amino acids. The sample taken for sequencing was sorted CD4+, CD8+, or CD8+CD57+ T cells (not recorded which) from PBMCs. This sequence was found in a human donor in good health, serving as a control. The V gene is TRBV7-2, the J gene TRBJ2-5, with TRBD2 identical over 15 bases. The CDR3 DNA is TGTGCCAGCAGCGGGGGACTAGCGGGAGGCGGGGAGACCCAGTACTTC. Translated: CASSGGLAGGGETQYF. Complete variable domain (other parts from reference TRBV7-2 and TRBJ2-5): GAGVSQSPSNKVTEKGKDVELRCDPISGHTALYWYRQSLGQGLEFLIYFQGNSAPDKSGLPSDRFSAERTGGSVSTLTIQRTQQEDSAVYLCASSGGLAGGGETQYFGPGTRLLVL.